This TCR beta chain originates from a study of cytomegalovirus exposure and HLA in healthy donors. There were likely unrecorded immune exposures, though donors were nominally healthy when sampled. Whole-study findings and limits: In most subjects, TCR beta sequences reportedly gave accurate predictions of HLA-A and HLA-B alleles. Several of the most significant clusters appeared, in a later analysis, to be linked to common viral pathogens. Among the CMV-associated chains, a few were confirmed in vitro as specific for CMV antigens.

This PCR relied on a set of 60 Vbeta primers and 13 Jbeta primers. Using immunoSEQ multiplex PCR, the repertoire was profiled, and TCRdb retains in-frame clones only, with some absent. Its table lists some 39,000 clones. For this clone: Its cognate antigen is unknown.

The sample taken for sequencing was PBMCs. The receptor was derived from a male donor in good health and CMV-seronegative.

CDR3 DNA: TGTGCCGGCCGAGGCGGGGAGAGCACAGATACGCAGTATTTT. Translated: CAGRGGESTDTQYF. The chain recombines TRBV5-4 with TRBJ2-3; a weak D match, TRBD2 (6 bases). Deletions cut 10 bases from V and 0 bases from J, with 15 bases between. Per the germline V gene, CDR1 is SGHNT and CDR2 is YYREEE (reference sequence). The CDR3 length is 14 residues.